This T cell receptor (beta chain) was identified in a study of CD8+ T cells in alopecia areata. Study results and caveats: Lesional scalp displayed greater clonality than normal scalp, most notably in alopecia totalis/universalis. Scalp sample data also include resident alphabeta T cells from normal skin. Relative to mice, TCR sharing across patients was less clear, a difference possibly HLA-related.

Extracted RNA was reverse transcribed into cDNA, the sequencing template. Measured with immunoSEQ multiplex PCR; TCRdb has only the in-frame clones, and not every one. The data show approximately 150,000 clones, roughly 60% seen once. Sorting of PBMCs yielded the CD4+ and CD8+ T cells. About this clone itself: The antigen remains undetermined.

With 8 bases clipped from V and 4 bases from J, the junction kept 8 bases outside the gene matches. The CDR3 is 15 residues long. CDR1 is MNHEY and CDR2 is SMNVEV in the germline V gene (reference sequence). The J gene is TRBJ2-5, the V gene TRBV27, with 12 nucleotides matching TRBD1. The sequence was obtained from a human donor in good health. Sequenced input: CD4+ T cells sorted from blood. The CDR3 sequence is CASGWDRGQGETQYF. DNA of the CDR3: TGTGCCAGCGGGTGGGACAGGGGGCAGGGAGAGACCCAGTACTTC.